The 27 T cell receptor beta chains below were found in one sample sequenced in a study of T cells in Graves' hyperthyroidism and ophthalmopathy. Regions amplified from RNA transcripts were the TCR beta CDR3 regions. Carried out on the TCR CDR3, a first-round RT-PCR used the HTBI primer set. TCRdb used MiXCR to reprocess the multiplex PCR reads, holding one entry per CDR3 protein. Altogether roughly 640,000 distinct CDR3 sequences are present, about 16% being singletons, with the ten largest covering less than 3.5%. The sequenced material came from blood. Receptors originate from a woman in her forties with Graves' ophthalmopathy.

Many counts were recorded for this clonotype. This sequence joins TRBV27 and TRBJ2-3; 11 bases line up with TRBD2. This CDR3 has 16 residues. J was trimmed by 4 bases and V by 5 bases; bases with no gene match: 8. Germline CDR1 reads MNHEY; CDR2 reads SMNVEV (reference sequence). In DNA form, the CDR3 reads TGTGCCAGCAGTACTAAGACTAGCGGGGAGGCAGATACGCAGTATTTT. This encodes CASSTKTSGEADTQYF.

This clonotype was observed at least ten times. The chain combines TRBV12-5 with TRBJ2-1; the match to TRBD2 covers 8 bases. Germline V gene data show CDR1 as LGHNT and CDR2 as FRNRAP. This CDR3 contains 15 residues. V shed 6 bases and J 3 bases; nucleotides not matched to a gene: 7. As DNA, the CDR3 is TGTGCTAGTGGCAATTCAGCGGGAGTCTACAATGAGCAGTTCTTC. The encoded protein is CASGNSAGVYNEQFF.

This clonotype was seen many times. This chain joins TRBV6-1 and TRBJ2-3; a possible D gene is TRBD1 (6 bases). Germline values: CDR1 MNHNS, CDR2 SASEGT. Trimming removed 7 bases at V and 5 bases at J, with 19 bases between. CDR3 size: 15 residues. This chain's CDR3 is CASTLRQDQRDTQYF. The CDR3, as DNA: TGTGCCAGCACCCTCCGACAGGACCAGAGAGATACGCAGTATTTT.

With respect to this clonotype: This sequence may be a read error, since a much larger clone differs from it by one base. J is TRBJ1-2 and V is TRBV11-2, with a weak D call TRBD1 (5 bases). The CDR3 loop spans 16 amino acids. Trimming shortened V by 0 bases and J by 6 bases, and 17 bases separated the two germline ends. CDR1 and CDR2 from the germline V gene are SGHAT and FQNNGV. The CDR3 spells CASSLERGDLGHGYTF. Here the CDR3 DNA reads TGTGCCAGCAGCTTAGAAAGGGGAGACCTCGGCCATGGCTACACCTTC.

This clonotype was seen at least ten times. This chain links TRBV5-6 with TRBJ1-1, with unresolved D. This CDR3 has 13 residues. Trimming stripped 1 base from V and 2 bases from J, with 6 bases between. Germline CDR1 SGHDT, CDR2 YYEEEE. CDR3 region: CASSLYHNTEAFF. Written as DNA, the CDR3 is TGTGCCAGCAGCTTGTACCATAACACTGAAGCTTTCTTT.

The chain recombines TRBV3-1 with TRBJ1-2, with a possible D match to TRBD1 (6 bases). V shed 4 bases and J shed 0 bases, with 15 bases lying between them. CDR3 length equals 16 residues. The germline CDR1 and CDR2 sequences are LGHDT and YNNKEL (reference sequence). In DNA, the CDR3 is TGTGCCAGCAGCCCCCCGGGACATGCCTCTAACTATGGCTACACCTTC. Protein: CASSPPGHASNYGYTF.

This clonotype was recorded at least ten times. The genes are TRBV29-1 and TRBJ2-5; D possibly matches TRBD1 or TRBD2 (5 bases each). V lost 4 bases and J lost 2, with 8 bases in between. Looked up from germline, CDR1 is SQVTM and CDR2 is ANQGSEA. This CDR3 contains 12 residues. CDR3 sequence: CSVGGGQETQYF. The CDR3 DNA reads TGCAGCGTTGGTGGGGGTCAAGAGACCCAGTACTTC.

This clonotype was recorded a few times. A much larger clone lies one base from this, so it may be a read error. The V and J genes are TRBV7-9 and TRBJ1-6; the D gene is possibly TRBD1 (6 bases). Germline V CDR1 and CDR2: SEHNR, FQNEAQ (reference sequence). CDR3 size: 15 residues. The CDR3 DNA sequence: TGTGCCAGCAGCGAACAGGGTAGGCCCTCTTCATCCCTCCACTTT. Protein product: CASSEQGRPSSSLHF.

This clonotype showed up just a few times. The V and J genes are TRBV28 and TRBJ2-7, with a tentative D call TRBD1 (5 bases). The V and J ends lost 4 bases and 2 bases respectively, with 15 bases between them. Looked up from germline, CDR1 is MDHEN and CDR2 is SYDVKM. This CDR3 region has 15 residues. This CDR3 reads CASSSLRVSAYEQYF. As DNA, the CDR3 is TGTGCCAGCAGTTCCCTCAGGGTCTCCGCCTACGAGCAGTACTTC.

This clonotype was recorded many times. This chain uses TRBV27 with TRBJ2-1, with D possibly TRBD1 on 5 matching bases. This CDR3 has 12 amino acids. V was shortened by 6 bases and J by 4 bases, with 7 bases between the two germline ends. Germline values: CDR1 MNHEY, CDR2 SMNVEV (reference sequence). As DNA, the CDR3 is TGTGCCAGCAGGGACATTTACAATGAGCAGTTCTTC. This gives the protein CASRDIYNEQFF.

The V gene is TRBV6-1, the J gene TRBJ1-6; D unresolved. Germline V gene sequence: CDR1 MNHNS, CDR2 SASEGT. V was pared by 5 bases and J by 7 bases, with 21 bases between. CDR3 length: 17 residues. As DNA, the CDR3 is TGTGCCAGCAGTTCAAACCACCCGGGCACAAAGAATTCACCCCTCCACTTT. Translated: CASSSNHPGTKNSPLHF.

The V and J genes are TRBV19 and TRBJ1-1; 9 bases fit TRBD1. The CDR3 is 14 residues long. Germline V lookup: CDR1 LNHDA, CDR2 SQIVND (reference sequence). With V trimmed by 6 bases and J by 8 bases, 10 bases remained unmatched. CDR3 DNA: TGTGCCAGTAGAAGGGGACAGGGCGTTTCGGAAGCTTTCTTT. It codes for CASRRGQGVSEAFF.

This clonotype was counted ten times or more. The rearrangement links TRBV30 to TRBJ2-7; D is unclear. The germline V and J ends were trimmed by 2 bases and 4 bases, with 6 bases remaining between them. The CDR3 loop spans 11 amino acids. CDR1 is GTSNPN, CDR2 SVGIG, per germline (reference sequence). The chain's CDR3 is CAWSLRYEQYF. In nucleotides, the CDR3 is TGTGCCTGGAGTTTGCGGTACGAGCAGTACTTC.

A remark on this clonotype: Since a much larger clone is just one base distant, this may be a read error. CDR3 protein: CASSPPRELSNQPQHF. The CDR3 DNA reads as TGTGCCAGCTCACCACCGAGGGAGCTTAGCAATCAGCCCCAGCATTTT. The V and J genes are TRBV18 and TRBJ1-5; D is undetermined. In germline, CDR1 is KGHSH, CDR2 LQKENI. The CDR3 sequence is 16 residues long. With 0 bases removed from V and 0 bases from J, the gap between germline ends came to 9 bases.

The rearrangement uses TRBV20-1 and TRBJ2-7, with 9 bases aligning to TRBD2. CDR1 and CDR2 from the germline V gene are DFQATT and SNEGSKA (reference sequence). The trim removed 1 base at V and 3 bases at J, leaving 7 bases unmatched. The CDR3 runs 15 residues. The CDR3 reads CSARVRLAGYYEQYF. CDR3 nucleotide sequence: TGCAGTGCTAGAGTTCGGCTAGCGGGGTACTACGAGCAGTACTTC.

This clonotype was seen ten or more times. The genes are TRBV6-1 and TRBJ1-3; possible D gene TRBD1, 5 bases. Germline V gene lookup returns CDR1 MNHNS and CDR2 SASEGT. V was clipped by 2 bases and J by 3 bases, with 14 bases between them. The CDR3 extends over 16 amino acids. This CDR3 reads CASSELPGMGGNTIYF. Written as DNA, the CDR3 is TGTGCCAGCAGTGAATTGCCAGGGATGGGTGGAAACACCATATATTTT.

There are many counts of this clonotype. The chain combines TRBV7-2 with TRBJ2-7; 7 bases match TRBD1. CDR1 and CDR2 from the germline V gene are SGHTA and FQGNSA. V was clipped by 2 bases and J by 4 bases; unmatched bases: 5. This CDR3 spans 14 amino acids. This CDR3 reads CASSLPEDRYEQYF. The CDR3 nucleotides are TGTGCCAGCAGCTTACCCGAGGACAGGTACGAGCAGTACTTC.

This clonotype was detected ten times or more. This sequence joins TRBV30 and TRBJ1-6; D is perhaps TRBD1 (5 bases). The V and J ends lost 1 base and 8 bases respectively, with 9 bases between them. This CDR3 is built from 13 residues. The germline V gene encodes CDR1 GTSNPN and CDR2 SVGIG (reference sequence). As DNA, the CDR3 is TGTGCCTGGAGTGGACAGACCGATTCACCCCTCCACTTT. Translating it yields CAWSGQTDSPLHF.

This rearrangement joins TRBV7-9 to TRBJ2-7; D perhaps matches TRBD2 (6 bases). The CDR3 runs 15 residues. V shed 5 bases and J shed 3 bases, with 17 bases lying between them. CDR1 is SEHNR, CDR2 FQNEAQ, per germline (reference sequence). The CDR3 DNA reads as TGTGCCAGCAGCCCGGGGGATATAGGCCTCTACGAGCAGTACTTC. The encoded protein is CASSPGDIGLYEQYF.

This clonotype was seen ten or more times. V usage is TRBV18 and J usage is TRBJ2-1; D possibly uses TRBD1 or TRBD2 (6 bases each). Germline assignment: CDR1 KGHSH and CDR2 LQKENI. V lost 6 bases and J 8 bases, leaving 14 bases between the germline ends. The CDR3 contains 13 residues. The CDR3 DNA sequence: TGTGCCAGCTCCTCGATGGGGGGCTATGAGCAGTTCTTC. It is translated as CASSSMGGYEQFF.

Comments on this clonotype: Germline and junction disagree at one end, which may indicate a read error. The chain carries TRBV5-5 and TRBJ1-1; D uncertain. This CDR3 contains 14 residues. Germline V lookup: CDR1 SGHKS, CDR2 YYEKEE (reference sequence). This CDR3 reads CASREISGNTDAFF. CDR3 in DNA: TGTGCCAGCAGAGAGATTTCCGGGAACACTGATGCTTTCTTT.

The chain couples TRBV27 to TRBJ1-1; maybe TRBD1 (6 bases). This CDR3 contains 13 residues. Deletions cut 6 bases from V and 3 bases from J, with 11 bases between. Germline assignment: CDR1 MNHEY and CDR2 SMNVEV (reference sequence). In DNA form, the CDR3 reads TGTGCCAGCAGACAGGGATGGGACACTGAAGCTTTCTTT. Protein sequence: CASRQGWDTEAFF.

This clonotype has at least ten counts. The DNA of the CDR3 is TGTGCCAGCATCCCTTGGTCCTACAATGAGCAGTTCTTC. It yields the protein CASIPWSYNEQFF. The V call is TRBV2, the J call TRBJ2-1; no reliable D call. The CDR3 extends over 13 amino acids. V was shortened by 7 bases and J by 1 base, with 8 bases between the two germline ends. Germline V gene lookup returns CDR1 SNHLY and CDR2 FYNNEI.

This clonotype was counted at least ten times. The junction does not match germline at one end; this may be a read error. The chain joins TRBV2 to TRBJ2-1, with TRBD2 identical over 10 bases. The CDR3 is made up of 15 amino acids. Germline V gives CDR1 SNHLY, CDR2 FYNNEI. In DNA, the CDR3 is TGTGCCAGCAGCGAAGCGGGGGGGCCGGGAAATGAGCAGTTCTTC. Its protein product is CASSEAGGPGNEQFF.

A few counts support this clonotype. This sequence joins TRBV4-2 and TRBJ1-1, with D perhaps TRBD1 (6 bases). In germline, CDR1 is LGHNA, CDR2 YNFKEQ. There are 14 residues in the CDR3. V was trimmed by 1 base and J by 4 bases, leaving 10 bases between them. The CDR3 sequence is CASSQGGTFTEAFF. For the CDR3, the DNA is TGTGCCAGCAGCCAAGGGGGGACATTCACTGAAGCTTTCTTT.

The V gene is TRBV28, the J gene TRBJ1-4; 10 bases agree with TRBD1. Germline V CDR1 and CDR2: MDHEN, SYDVKM. The trim removed 5 bases at V and 0 bases at J, leaving 6 bases unmatched. The CDR3 loop spans 17 amino acids. CDR3 bases: TGTGCCAGCAGTGGCCGGGACAGGGGAGCAACTAATGAAAAACTGTTTTTT. This gives the protein CASSGRDRGATNEKLFF.

The sample holds many counts of this clonotype. This chain joins TRBV12-3 or TRBV12-4 and TRBJ2-1; D is undetermined. The CDR3 runs 14 residues. The V end lost 4 bases, the J end lost 0 bases, and 7 bases lay between the germline ends. In DNA form, the CDR3 reads TGTGCCAGCAGTTCGACGTACTCCTACAATGAGCAGTTCTTC. This sequence encodes CASSSTYSYNEQFF.